A single sample gave rise to the 2 T cell receptor beta chains below, sequenced in a study of shared clonotypes between healthy human individuals (dated by TCRdb to 2020 to 2021). The library was obtained by the immunoSEQ multiplex PCR assay. TCRdb took over this immuneACCESS table, retaining in-frame rearrangements with V and J assigned. Such tables are incomplete; in checked studies, under half of the missing clones stem from an unresolved V gene, and the remainder is unexplained. The sample records around 2.1 million clones, 95% of which are singletons. The ten largest make up about 0.13% of the sample. Material for sequencing was naive CD4+ T cells sorted from blood. The cell subset or site label on this specimen signifies: CD45RA+ positively selected. These receptors were obtained from a man younger than 35 in good health.

The rearrangement joins TRBV9 to TRBJ2-1, with a tentative D call TRBD2 (6 bases). V lost 3 bases and J 4 bases, leaving 17 bases between the germline ends. This CDR3 has 16 amino acids. Germline CDR1 reads SGDLS; CDR2 reads YYNGEE. CDR3 sequence (DNA): TGTGCCAGCAGCGCCGGGGAGGTTTGGTTGTACAATGAGCAGTTCTTC. As protein: CASSAGEVWLYNEQFF.

With regard to this clone: Other DNA sequences in the same sample also yield this CDR3. The chain links TRBV7-8 to TRBJ1-1; a weak D match, TRBD1 (6 bases). The germline V gene has CDR1 SGHVS and CDR2 FQNEAQ. Deletions cut 2 bases from V and 0 bases from J, with 7 bases between. The CDR3 consists of 14 residues. CDR3 sequence: CASSLTGLNTEAFF. DNA of the CDR3: TGTGCCAGCAGCTTAACAGGGCTGAACACTGAAGCTTTCTTT.